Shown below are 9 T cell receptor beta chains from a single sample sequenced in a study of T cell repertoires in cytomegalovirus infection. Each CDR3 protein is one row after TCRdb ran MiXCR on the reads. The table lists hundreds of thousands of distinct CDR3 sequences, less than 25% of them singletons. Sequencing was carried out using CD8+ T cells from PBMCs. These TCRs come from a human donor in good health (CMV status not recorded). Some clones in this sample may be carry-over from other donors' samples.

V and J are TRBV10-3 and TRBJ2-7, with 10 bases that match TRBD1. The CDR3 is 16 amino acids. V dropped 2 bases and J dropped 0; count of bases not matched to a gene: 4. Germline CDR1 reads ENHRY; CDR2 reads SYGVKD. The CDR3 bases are TGTGCCATCAGTGAGCCGGGGACAGGGGCCTCCTACGAGCAGTACTTC. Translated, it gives CAISEPGTGASYEQYF.

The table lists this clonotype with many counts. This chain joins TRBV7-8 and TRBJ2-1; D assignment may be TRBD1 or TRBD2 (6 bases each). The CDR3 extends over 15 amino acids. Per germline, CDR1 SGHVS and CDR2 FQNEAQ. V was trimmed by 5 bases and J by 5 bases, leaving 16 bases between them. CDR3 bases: TGTGCCAGCAGCGTAGGGCGGAGGGGGAACAATGAGCAGTTCTTC. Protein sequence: CASSVGRRGNNEQFF.

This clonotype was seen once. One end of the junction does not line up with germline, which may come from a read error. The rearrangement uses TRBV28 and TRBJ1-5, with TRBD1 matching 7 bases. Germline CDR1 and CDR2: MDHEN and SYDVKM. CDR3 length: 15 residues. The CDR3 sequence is CVSSNRGPSNQPQHF. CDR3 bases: TGTGTCAGCAGTAACAGGGGCCCAAGCAATCAGCCCCAGCATTTT. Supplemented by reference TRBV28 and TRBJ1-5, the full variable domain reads DVKVTQSSRYLVKRTGEKVFLECVQDMDHENMFWYRQDPGLGLRLIYFSYDVKMKEKGDIPEGYSVSREKKERFSLILESASTNQTSMYLCVSSNRGPSNQPQHFGDGTRLSIL.

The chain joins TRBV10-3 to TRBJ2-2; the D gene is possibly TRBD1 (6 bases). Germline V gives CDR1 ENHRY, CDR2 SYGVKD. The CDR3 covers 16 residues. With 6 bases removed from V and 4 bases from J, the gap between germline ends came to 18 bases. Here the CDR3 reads CAIRETLDRTTGELFF. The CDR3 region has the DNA TGTGCCATCAGAGAGACTTTAGACAGGACCACCGGGGAGCTGTTTTTT.

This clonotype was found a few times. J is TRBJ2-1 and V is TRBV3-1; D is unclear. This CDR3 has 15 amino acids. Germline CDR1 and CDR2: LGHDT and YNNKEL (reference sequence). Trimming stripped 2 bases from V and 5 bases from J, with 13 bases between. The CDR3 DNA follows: TGTGCCAGCAGCCAATGGGGTCGGGTGGACAATGAGCAGTTCTTC. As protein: CASSQWGRVDNEQFF.

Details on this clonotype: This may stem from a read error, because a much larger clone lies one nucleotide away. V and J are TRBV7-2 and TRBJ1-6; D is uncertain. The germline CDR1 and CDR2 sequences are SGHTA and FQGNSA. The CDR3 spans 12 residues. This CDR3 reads CVSSPHNSPLHF. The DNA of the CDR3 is TGTGTCAGCAGCCCGCATAATTCACCCCTCCACTTT.

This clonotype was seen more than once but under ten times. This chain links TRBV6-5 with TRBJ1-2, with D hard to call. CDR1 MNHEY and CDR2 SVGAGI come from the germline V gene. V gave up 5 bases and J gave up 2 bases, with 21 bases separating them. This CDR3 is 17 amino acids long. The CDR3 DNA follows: TGTGCCAGCAGTCATCTCCTCACACAGACTAAAAACTATGGCTACACCTTC. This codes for CASSHLLTQTKNYGYTF.

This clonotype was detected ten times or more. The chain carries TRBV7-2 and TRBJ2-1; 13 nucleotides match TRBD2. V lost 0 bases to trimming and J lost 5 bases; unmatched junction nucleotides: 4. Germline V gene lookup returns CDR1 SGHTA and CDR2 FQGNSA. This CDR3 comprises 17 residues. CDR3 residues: CASSLARTSGGDNEQFF. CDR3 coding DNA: TGTGCCAGCAGCTTAGCGCGGACTAGCGGGGGAGACAATGAGCAGTTCTTC. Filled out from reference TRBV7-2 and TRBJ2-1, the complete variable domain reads GAGVSQSPSNKVTEKGKDVELRCDPISGHTALYWYRQSLGQGLEFLIYFQGNSAPDKSGLPSDRFSAERTGGSVSTLTIQRTQQEDSAVYLCASSLARTSGGDNEQFFGPGTRLTVL.

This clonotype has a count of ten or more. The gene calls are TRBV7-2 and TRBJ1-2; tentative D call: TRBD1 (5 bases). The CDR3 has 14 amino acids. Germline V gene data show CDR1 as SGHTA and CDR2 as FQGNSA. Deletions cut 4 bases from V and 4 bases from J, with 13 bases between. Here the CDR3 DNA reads TGTGCCAGCAGCTGGGCCCAGGGCACCTATGGCTACACCTTC. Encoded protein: CASSWAQGTYGYTF.